This T cell receptor beta chain is drawn from a study of early T cells in non-severe SARS-CoV-2 infection. About the research overall: Sequencing of bulk RNA from unsorted whole blood was done, without chain pairing. Study results and caveats: Private and CD4 specificities were missed by VDJdb matching, skewed to anti-spike CD8.

The protocol attached unique molecular identifiers to individual cDNA molecules. TCRdb independently ran MiXCR on the 5' RACE reads; one entry per CDR3 protein. The sample includes 85,000 to 90,000 distinct CDR3 sequences, over 13% of them seen just once. In its sample, this clonotype was seen a few times. Its specificity is not known. V lost 0 bases, J lost 5 bases, and 7 bases stayed unmatched. This CDR3 spans 15 amino acids. Germline V gives CDR1 SGHRS, CDR2 YFSETQ. The V and J genes are TRBV5-1 and TRBJ2-5; 7 bases are shared with TRBD1. The receptor comes from an adult who was a healthcare worker with PCR-confirmed SARS-CoV-2 infection or an uninfected control (not recorded which). Sequencing used whole blood. The CDR3 loop is CASSLGQGILETQYF. The CDR3 region has the DNA TGCGCCAGCAGCTTGGGACAGGGAATTTTGGAGACCCAGTACTTC.